This entry is about one T cell receptor beta chain. Its antigen specificity is not known. Base qualities are missing; no much larger clone stands one base away. In Seattle, one collaborating source enrolled patients while the infection was active and tracked those patients longitudinally over the course of disease. Collaborating institutions collected whole blood in K2EDTA tubes following their own protocols. For TCRbeta analysis, collaborators shipped samples in one of three forms: frozen whole blood, isolated PBMCs, or DNA extracted from either of those sample types. The cysteine opens and the phenylalanine closes a CDR3 of 16 amino acids. Of the read, only the CDR3 DNA is kept; its 48 bases are in frame from base 1. CDR1 and CDR2 are drawn from the germline V gene: MNHEY, SVGAGI. Trimming removed 0 bases from V and 0 bases from J, leaving 12 bases between the germline ends. The sample belongs to a study of blood T cell repertoires in COVID-19 (dated by TCRdb to 2020 to 2021). The study in broad terms: Samples covering the acute and convalescent phases of COVID-19 were provided by collaborators in the United States, Italy and Spain. The material from the prospective study consisted of cDNA or gDNA derived from T cells, B-cell-depleted T cells, or PBMCs. The dataset comprised deeply sampled blood TCRbeta repertoires from subjects exposed to, actively infected with, or recovered from COVID-19. A freely available public database, intended as a resource for researchers studying the immune response to SARS-CoV-2, is where the repertoires were released. The samples were drawn from the first 160 participants of the ongoing ImmuneRACE study and from 1,254 subjects provided by 6 global collaborators. A de-identified subject ID, COVID-19 status, age in years and sex were almost always included in the sample metadata. Where HLA class I and class II types were available, the types were taken from metadata supplied by the sample provider, not from assay-based typing.

TCRbeta CDR3 regions were amplified from genomic DNA by means of the immunoSEQ Assay, a bias-controlled multiplex PCR. Per the original workflow: Nucleated cell counts per sample were estimated from amplification of reference gene primers within the assay. To quantify the absolute abundance of each unique TCRbeta CDR3 rearrangement, sequence reads were collapsed and filtered. For each sample, productive Simpson clonality was calculated as the square root of Simpson's diversity index across productive rearrangements. Sourced from immuneACCESS, this table was stored by TCRdb with only in-frame sequences that have V and J called. A share of the clones is absent; for the studies checked, an unresolved V gene accounts for under half, and the remainder has no known explanation. V and J calls and clone size follow that table, whereas D and trimming were derived from the DNA. For this sample the table gives about 370,000 clones, of which 89% were detected only once. 3% of the sample belongs to the ten largest clones.

Broader findings and caveats from the paper: Clinical and demographic metadata were provided uncurated, with the amount varying by source and participant.

This clonotype originated in a woman younger than 45 with COVID-19, enrolled during active disease. The rearranged chain carries TRBV6-5 and TRBJ2-7, with a weak D call of TRBD1 (5 bases match). Sequencing was performed on peripheral blood. The CDR3 has the sequence CASSYSWSGSSYEQYF. The DNA sequence follows: TGTGCCAGCAGTTACTCCTGGTCAGGGTCCTCCTACGAGCAGTACTTC.